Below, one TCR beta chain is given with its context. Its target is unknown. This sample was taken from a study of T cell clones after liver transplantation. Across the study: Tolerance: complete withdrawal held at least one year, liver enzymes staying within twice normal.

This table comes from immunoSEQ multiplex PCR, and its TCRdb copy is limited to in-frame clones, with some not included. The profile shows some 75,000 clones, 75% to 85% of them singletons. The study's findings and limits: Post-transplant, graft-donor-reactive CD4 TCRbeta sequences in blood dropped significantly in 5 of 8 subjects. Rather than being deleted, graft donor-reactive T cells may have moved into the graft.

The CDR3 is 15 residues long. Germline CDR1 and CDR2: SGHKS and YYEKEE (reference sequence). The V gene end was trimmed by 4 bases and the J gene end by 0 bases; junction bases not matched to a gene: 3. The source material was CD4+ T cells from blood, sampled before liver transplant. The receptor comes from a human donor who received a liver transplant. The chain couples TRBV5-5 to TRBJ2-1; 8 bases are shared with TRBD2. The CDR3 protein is CASSDGTSSYNEQFF. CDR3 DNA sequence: TGTGCCAGCAGCGACGGGACTAGCTCCTACAATGAGCAGTTCTTC.